The T cell receptor (beta chain) under discussion was sequenced for a study of T cell changes during pregnancy in multiple sclerosis. Per germline, CDR1 SGHRS and CDR2 YFSETQ. Trimming stripped 2 bases from V and 4 bases from J, with 15 bases between. This CDR3 comprises 15 residues. Some clones are missing from TCRdb's copy, which holds only in-frame ones; the method was immunoSEQ multiplex PCR. Here the sample spans 79,000 or so clones, approximately 90% being singletons. J is TRBJ1-1 and V is TRBV5-1; the D gene is possibly TRBD1 (6 bases). The sample in question was CD4+ T cells from peripheral blood mononuclear cells, obtained before pregnancy. This sequence originates from a female donor with multiple sclerosis, enrolled in a pregnancy study. The CDR3 DNA follows: TGCGCCAGCAGCTTTTCAGGGGATAGGGGCACTGAAGCTTTCTTT. This gives the protein CASSFSGDRGTEAFF. The variable domain in full, completed from reference TRBV5-1 and TRBJ1-1, reads KAGVTQTPRYLIKTRGQQVTLSCSPISGHRSVSWYQQTPGQGLQFLFEYFSETQRNKGNFPGRFSGRQFSNSRSEMNVSTLELGDSALYLCASSFSGDRGTEAFFGQGTRLTVV.